Below, 12 T cell receptor beta chains from the same sample are listed, as sequenced in a study of T cell repertoires in cytomegalovirus infection. Their antigen targets remain unknown. TCRdb re-analysed the reads in MiXCR, keeping a single row per CDR3 protein. Of about a million distinct CDR3 sequences in the sample, around a third were seen once. Specimen: cultured CD8+ T cells from PBMCs, collected from culture after CMV antigen stimulation. These receptors originate from a human donor in good health (CMV status not recorded). Some clones in this sample may be carry-over from other donors' samples.

V gene TRBV6-1 combines with J gene TRBJ1-5; 10 bases map to TRBD1. CDR3 length: 17 residues. J gave up 0 bases and V 5 bases, and 7 bases lay outside the gene matches. CDR1 is MNHNS and CDR2 is SASEGT in the germline V gene. CDR3 coding DNA: TGTGCCAGCAGTCGGGACAGGGGACCATATAGCAATCAGCCCCAGCATTTT. It encodes CASSRDRGPYSNQPQHF.

As concerns this clonotype: This may arise from a read error, as a much more abundant clone is one base away. The chain employs TRBV19 and TRBJ1-6; TRBD1 might be the D (6 bases). Trimming removed 9 bases at V and 0 bases at J, with 12 bases between. The CDR3 has 15 amino acids. Germline CDR1 and CDR2: LNHDA and SQIVND (reference sequence). CDR3 sequence: CASKTGSSYNSPLHF. The CDR3 DNA sequence: TGTGCCAGCAAAACAGGGAGCTCCTATAATTCACCCCTCCACTTT.

V is TRBV28 and J is TRBJ1-5; D gene unclear. This CDR3 is built from 14 residues. Trimming took 2 bases from V and 3 from J, leaving 8 bases between them. CDR1 MDHEN and CDR2 SYDVKM come from the germline V gene. CDR3 in DNA: TGTGCCAGCAGTTTACTGAGGGCCAATCAGCCCCAGCATTTT. It encodes CASSLLRANQPQHF.

The gene calls are TRBV12-3 or TRBV12-4 and TRBJ1-2; a possible D gene is TRBD1 (5 bases). V was cut by 0 bases and J by 2 bases, with 13 bases left in between. This CDR3 has 16 amino acids. CDR3 sequence reads: CASSLAVKGPNYGYTF. The CDR3 DNA reads TGTGCCAGCAGTTTAGCTGTGAAGGGGCCGAACTATGGCTACACCTTC.

The gene calls are TRBV18 and TRBJ2-2, with no clear D. This CDR3 region has 16 residues. Germline assignment: CDR1 KGHSH and CDR2 LQKENI. V lost 0 bases and J lost 6, with 14 bases in between. The CDR3 DNA follows: TGTGCCAGCTCACCACCTAAAGCTCTTCTTGCCGGGGAGCTGTTTTTT. This gives the protein CASSPPKALLAGELFF.

The CDR3 bases are TGTGCCAGCAGCTTAGCGCCGGGGAGAAGGGTGGAGCTTGCAACTAATGAAAAACTGTTTTTT. This encodes CASSLAPGRRVELATNEKLFF. The chain has TRBV7-9 and TRBJ1-4; D is unresolved. Per the germline V gene, CDR1 is SEHNR and CDR2 is FQNEAQ (reference sequence). The CDR3 is made up of 21 amino acids. Trimming took off 0 bases at V and 0 bases at J, with 23 bases between the two ends.

This clonotype has just a few counts. The CDR3 is CASSPGRGGSTDTQYF. The DNA for the CDR3 is TGTGCCAGCAGTCCCGGGAGGGGGGGTAGCACAGATACGCAGTATTTT. The chain couples TRBV2 to TRBJ2-3; 8 bases are shared with TRBD2. Germline CDR1 reads SNHLY; CDR2 reads FYNNEI. The CDR3 totals 16 residues. With V trimmed by 5 bases and J by 0 bases, 7 bases remained unmatched.

The chain couples TRBV7-9 to TRBJ2-7; a weak D match, TRBD2 (6 bases). Trimming removed 5 bases from V and 0 bases from J, with 11 bases in between. This CDR3 has 14 amino acids. CDR1 is SEHNR and CDR2 is FQNEAQ in the germline V gene (reference sequence). CDR3 DNA: TGTGCCAGCAGCCCGGCGGGGAGCTCCTACGAGCAGTACTTC. Translation: CASSPAGSSYEQYF.

This clonotype was counted many times. The CDR3 protein is CASSLAHTEAFF. As DNA, the CDR3 is TGTGCCAGCAGCTTAGCACACACTGAAGCTTTCTTT. The chain is built from TRBV7-4 and TRBJ1-1; D unclear. Germline V CDR1 and CDR2: SGHVT, SQSDAQ. The CDR3 loop spans 12 amino acids. V dropped 0 bases and J dropped 3 bases, with 2 bases sitting between them.

This rearrangement joins TRBV7-9 to TRBJ2-7, with TRBD2 identical over 7 bases. This CDR3 contains 17 residues. Germline V lookup: CDR1 SEHNR, CDR2 FQNEAQ (reference sequence). With V trimmed by 2 bases and J by 0 bases, 10 bases remained unmatched. The CDR3 nucleotides read TGTGCCAGCAGCTTATCCTCTAGCGGAGGTTCCTCCTACGAGCAGTACTTC. It encodes CASSLSSSGGSSYEQYF.

This clonotype has just a few counts. The V call is TRBV4-1, the J call TRBJ1-5; the D gene is possibly TRBD1 (5 bases). The V gene lost 1 base and the J gene lost 7 bases, with 11 bases spanning the gap. Germline CDR1 and CDR2: MGHRA and YSYEKL. The CDR3 totals 14 residues. Here the CDR3 reads CASSQAQGRQPQHF. CDR3 DNA sequence: TGCGCCAGCAGCCAAGCTCAGGGAAGGCAGCCCCAGCATTTT.

V and J are TRBV7-9 and TRBJ2-7; possible D gene TRBD2, 7 bases. Germline assignment: CDR1 SEHNR and CDR2 FQNEAQ (reference sequence). Deletions cut 4 bases from V and 5 bases from J, with 21 bases between. There are 16 residues in the CDR3. In nucleotides, the CDR3 is TGTGCCAGCAGCTACCTAGGAGGGGGGGGCGGCGACGAGCAGTACTTC. Translation gives CASSYLGGGGGDEQYF.